The 30 T cell receptor beta chains below all came from one sample that was sequenced in a study of cytomegalovirus exposure and HLA in healthy donors. 13 Jbeta primers and 60 Vbeta primers were used for the PCR. The assay was immunoSEQ multiplex PCR, and TCRdb's table has in-frame clones only and misses some. The sample lists about 92,000 clones; approximately 84% were seen once. Material: PBMCs. Receptors were obtained from a young woman in good health and CMV-seropositive.

The chain employs TRBV5-1 and TRBJ2-7; TRBD2 matches 9 bases. J lost 4 bases, V lost 4 bases, and 3 bases had no gene match. Germline assignment: CDR1 SGHRS and CDR2 YFSETQ. The CDR3 has 13 residues. CDR3: CASSATSGYEQYF. CDR3 DNA: TGCGCCAGCAGCGCTACTAGCGGGTACGAGCAGTACTTC.

As DNA, the CDR3 is TGTGCCAGCAGCGTAGGGCAGGGAGGGTTCTACAATGAGCAGTTCTTC. Encoded protein: CASSVGQGGFYNEQFF. The V and J genes are TRBV9 and TRBJ2-1; 7 bases line up with TRBD2. Germline V gene data show CDR1 as SGDLS and CDR2 as YYNGEE. V lost 0 bases to trimming and J lost 3 bases; unmatched junction nucleotides: 6. CDR3 length equals 16 residues.

The V call is TRBV27, the J call TRBJ2-5, with D perhaps TRBD1 (6 bases). The V and J ends lost 10 bases and 5 bases respectively, with 23 bases between them. Germline V gene sequence: CDR1 MNHEY, CDR2 SMNVEV (reference sequence). The CDR3 loop spans 15 amino acids. CDR3 DNA sequence: TGTGCCACCACCTCCCTTACAGGGCGGAGTGAGACCCAGTACTTC. Translation gives CATTSLTGRSETQYF.

V gene TRBV7-3 combines with J gene TRBJ2-1; 9 bases fit TRBD1. Trimming cost V 5 bases and J 8 bases; bases outside gene matches: 4. This CDR3 is 13 amino acids long. Germline V gene sequence: CDR1 SGHTA, CDR2 FQGTGA. CDR3 coding DNA: TGTGCCAGCAGCCGGGACAGGGTTGATGAGCAGTTCTTC. Translating gives CASSRDRVDEQFF.

The chain employs TRBV12-5 and TRBJ1-1, with D uncertain. V dropped 2 bases and J dropped 0 bases, with 4 bases sitting between them. CDR1 LGHNT and CDR2 FRNRAP come from the germline V gene. CDR3 length equals 13 residues. In nucleotides, the CDR3 is TGTGCTAGTGGTTTGCCAATGAACACTGAAGCTTTCTTT. It yields the protein CASGLPMNTEAFF.

The V and J genes are TRBV18 and TRBJ1-4; 7 nucleotides line up with TRBD1. Looked up from germline, CDR1 is KGHSH and CDR2 is LQKENI. This CDR3 is built from 15 residues. J was trimmed by 3 bases and V by 2 bases; bases with no gene match: 3. The CDR3 protein is CASSPSGTANEKLFF. CDR3 nucleotide sequence: TGTGCCAGCTCACCATCCGGGACAGCTAATGAAAAACTGTTTTTT.

The rearrangement joins TRBV27 to TRBJ2-5; 11 bases are shared with TRBD2. CDR3 length equals 18 residues. The germline V gene has CDR1 MNHEY and CDR2 SMNVEV (reference sequence). Losses at the gene ends were 1 base for V and 5 bases for J; bases not matched to a gene: 12. The CDR3: CASSLYASSGRARETQYF. CDR3 coding DNA: TGTGCCAGCAGTTTATATGCGAGTAGCGGGAGGGCCAGGGAGACCCAGTACTTC.

This clone was counted a single time. The V and J genes are TRBV7-7 and TRBJ2-2, with D perhaps matching TRBD1 (6 bases). The CDR3 covers 13 residues. From germline, CDR1 is SSHAT and CDR2 FNYEAQ (reference sequence). CDR3: CAIRQVNTGELFF. DNA of the CDR3: TGTGCTATAAGACAGGTTAACACCGGGGAGCTGTTTTTT.

This clone appeared a single time. The genes are TRBV4-1 and TRBJ1-6, with 7 bases fitting TRBD1. This CDR3 comprises 18 residues. With V trimmed by 3 bases and J by 0 bases, 8 bases remained unmatched. Germline CDR1 and CDR2: MGHRA and YSYEKL. The CDR3 reads CASSHPDRDSSYNSPLHF. The DNA for the CDR3 is TGCGCCAGCAGCCACCCTGACAGGGACAGCTCCTATAATTCACCCCTCCACTTT.

The V call is TRBV6-5, the J call TRBJ1-2, with 10 nucleotides matching TRBD1. This CDR3 spans 14 amino acids. Trimming at V came to 5 bases and at J to 4 bases, leaving 4 bases not matched to a gene. The germline gives CDR1 MNHEY, CDR2 SVGAGI. The CDR3 sequence: CASSLGQGFYGYTF. For the CDR3, the DNA is TGTGCCAGCAGTCTGGGACAGGGGTTCTATGGCTACACCTTC.

The chain has TRBV6-6 and TRBJ2-3; 8 nucleotides align to TRBD1. CDR3 length: 14 amino acids. Germline loops: CDR1 MNHNY, CDR2 SVGAGI (reference sequence). V was pared by 10 bases and J by 4 bases, with 10 bases of the junction left unmatched. The CDR3 spells CATSDRVFPDTQYF. DNA of the CDR3: TGTGCCACCTCGGACAGGGTCTTTCCAGATACGCAGTATTTT.

The sample holds one count of this clone. The J gene is TRBJ2-1, the V gene TRBV6-5; 8 bases align to TRBD1. Per germline, CDR1 MNHEY and CDR2 SVGAGI. With V trimmed by 2 bases and J by 1 base, 1 base remained unmatched. CDR3 length: 15 amino acids. The CDR3 protein is CASSYRTGSYNEQFF. The CDR3 DNA sequence: TGTGCCAGCAGTTACCGGACAGGGTCCTACAATGAGCAGTTCTTC.

V is TRBV6-5 and J is TRBJ1-5; the D is unclear. There are 13 residues in the CDR3. Trimming shortened V by 2 bases and J by 6 bases, and 8 bases separated the two germline ends. Germline values: CDR1 MNHEY, CDR2 SVGAGI. CDR3 bases: TGTGCCAGCAGTTACAGCCAAAGTCAGCCCCAGCATTTT. It codes for CASSYSQSQPQHF.

The chain recombines TRBV15 with TRBJ2-7; 9 bases are a match to TRBD1. The V gene's germline CDR1 is LNHNV and CDR2 YYDKDF (reference sequence). The CDR3 sequence is 15 residues long. The ends lost 6 bases at V and 7 bases at J; junction bases unmatched: 13. The CDR3 DNA sequence: TGTGCCACCAGTCCTACCGGGACAGGGACTGGAGAGCAGTACTTC. Translation: CATSPTGTGTGEQYF.

CDR3 in amino acids: CASSPRGYEQYF. CDR3 in DNA: TGTGCCAGCAGCCCTCGGGGCTACGAGCAGTACTTC. This chain links TRBV7-9 with TRBJ2-7; tentatively, D is TRBD2 (5 bases). CDR1 and CDR2 from the germline V gene are SEHNR and FQNEAQ (reference sequence). Trimming removed 5 bases at V and 3 bases at J, with 8 bases between. The CDR3 spans 12 residues.

The chain is built from TRBV15 and TRBJ2-7; 8 positions agree with TRBD2. Unmatched junction bases numbered 9, after V lost 7 bases and J lost 1 base. From germline, CDR1 is LNHNV and CDR2 YYDKDF (reference sequence). The CDR3 is made up of 15 amino acids. This CDR3 is CATKPGLGISYEQYF. CDR3 bases: TGTGCCACCAAACCGGGACTAGGGATTTCCTACGAGCAGTACTTC.

The rearrangement links TRBV15 to TRBJ1-5; 9 nucleotides align to TRBD1. This CDR3 region has 15 residues. V was clipped by 1 base and J by 5 bases; unmatched bases: 3. Germline CDR1 reads LNHNV; CDR2 reads YYDKDF (reference sequence). The CDR3 bases are TGTGCCACCAGCAGAGGGACAGGGGATTATCAGCCCCAGCATTTT. This translates into CATSRGTGDYQPQHF.

Only one count was recorded for this clone. J is TRBJ1-1 and V is TRBV2, with TRBD1 identical over 11 bases. The CDR3 is 15 amino acids. V was pared by 6 bases and J by 4 bases, with 7 bases of the junction left unmatched. The germline CDR1 and CDR2 sequences are SNHLY and FYNNEI. The CDR3 sequence is CASRLDRGQSTEAFF. The CDR3 coding sequence is TGTGCCAGCAGGCTGGACAGGGGGCAGAGCACTGAAGCTTTCTTT.

The chain joins TRBV7-6 to TRBJ2-5, with D perhaps matching TRBD2 (5 bases). V was cut by 2 bases and J by 5 bases, with 9 bases left in between. Germline CDR1 is SGHVS and CDR2 is FNYEAQ. The CDR3 has 13 residues. The CDR3 nucleotides read TGTGCCAGCAGCTTAACTAGAATTGAGACCCAGTACTTC. Translation: CASSLTRIETQYF.

The J gene is TRBJ1-4, the V gene TRBV27; D ambiguous. Trimming removed 6 bases from V and 10 bases from J, with 9 bases in between. The CDR3 covers 11 residues. In germline, CDR1 is MNHEY, CDR2 SMNVEV (reference sequence). The CDR3, as DNA: TGTGCCAGCAGCGGGGTTGGAAAACTGTTTTTT. Protein: CASSGVGKLFF.

This clone was recorded only once. This sequence joins TRBV6-5 and TRBJ1-4; tentatively, D is TRBD1 (5 bases). CDR3 length: 14 residues. Germline V gene lookup returns CDR1 MNHEY and CDR2 SVGAGI. V lost 6 bases, J lost 4 bases, and 12 bases lay in between. CDR3 loop: CASRRGGDNEKLFF. The CDR3 coding sequence is TGTGCCAGCAGGCGGGGGGGAGATAATGAAAAACTGTTTTTT.

V gene TRBV7-8 combines with J gene TRBJ2-7, with 8 bases fitting TRBD2. Per germline, CDR1 SGHVS and CDR2 FQNEAQ. J gave up 4 bases and V 5 bases, and 10 bases lay outside the gene matches. The CDR3 is made up of 15 amino acids. CDR3 DNA: TGTGCCAGCAGCGCCCTGACTAGCGACCTTTACGAGCAGTACTTC. This codes for CASSALTSDLYEQYF.

The chain couples TRBV7-6 to TRBJ1-2, with D perhaps matching TRBD1 (6 bases). The V gene's germline CDR1 is SGHVS and CDR2 FNYEAQ. The CDR3 loop spans 14 amino acids. V was pared by 1 base and J by 8 bases, with 14 bases between. The CDR3 nucleotides read TGTGCCAGCAGCTTAGATTACAGGGCGGAGGGCTACACCTTC. Amino acid sequence: CASSLDYRAEGYTF.

This chain joins TRBV15 and TRBJ1-5, with TRBD1 matching 7 bases. Germline CDR1 is LNHNV and CDR2 is YYDKDF (reference sequence). The V and J ends lost 0 bases and 3 bases, in that order; junction bases with no gene match: 2. This CDR3 comprises 15 residues. In DNA form, the CDR3 reads TGTGCCACCAGCAGAGACAGGGGGTACAATCAGCCCCAGCATTTT. This gives the protein CATSRDRGYNQPQHF.

V is TRBV28 and J is TRBJ2-1; 8 nucleotides match TRBD2. From germline, CDR1 is MDHEN and CDR2 SYDVKM. After removal of 3 bases from V and 5 bases from J, the junction contained 18 bases not matched to a gene. There are 19 residues in the CDR3. The DNA of the CDR3 is TGTGCCAGCAGTTTTCAGTTCCTGGCGGGAGGCGTCATAGACAATGAGCAGTTCTTC. Its protein product is CASSFQFLAGGVIDNEQFF.

The chain combines TRBV5-1 with TRBJ1-2, with D unresolved. The CDR3 totals 13 residues. Germline assignment: CDR1 SGHRS and CDR2 YFSETQ. V gave up 4 bases and J gave up 2 bases, with 9 bases separating them. CDR3 bases: TGCGCCAGCAGCCCAGAACAGAACTATGGCTACACCTTC. This gives the protein CASSPEQNYGYTF.

The J gene is TRBJ2-7, the V gene TRBV13; perhaps TRBD2 as D (6 bases). Germline CDR1 is PRHDT and CDR2 is FYEKMQ (reference sequence). This CDR3 has 15 residues. The V end was cut by 0 bases, the J end by 7 bases, with 16 bases between. The CDR3 DNA reads TGTGCCAGCAGCTTAGGCCTCGGCGGGGCCGGGGAGCAGTACTTC. Translating it yields CASSLGLGGAGEQYF.

The rearrangement joins TRBV5-6 to TRBJ2-7; 9 positions agree with TRBD1. CDR1 is SGHDT, CDR2 YYEEEE, per germline. This CDR3 region has 15 residues. J gave up 3 bases and V 3 bases, and 7 bases lay outside the gene matches. The CDR3 DNA is TGTGCCAGCAGCTCCCCGGGACAGGGAATCTACGAGCAGTACTTC. The encoded protein is CASSSPGQGIYEQYF. Variable domain in full (rest from reference TRBV5-6 and TRBJ2-7): DAGVTQSPTHLIKTRGQQVTLRCSPKSGHDTVSWYQQALGQGPQFIFQYYEEEERQRGNFPDRFSGHQFPNYSSELNVNALLLGDSALYLCASSSPGQGIYEQYFGPGTRLTVT.

This rearrangement joins TRBV5-1 to TRBJ2-3; tentative D call: TRBD1 (6 bases). V was cut by 0 bases and J by 4 bases, with 9 bases left in between. From germline, CDR1 is SGHRS and CDR2 YFSETQ. This CDR3 contains 14 residues. The DNA for the CDR3 is TGCGCCAGCAGCTTGGCAGGACAGTCAGATACGCAGTATTTT. Amino acid sequence: CASSLAGQSDTQYF.

This clone has a single count. The chain has TRBV6-4 and TRBJ2-3, with 9 bases fitting TRBD2. The germline CDR1 and CDR2 sequences are MRHNA and SNTAGT. The V segment lost 3 bases and the J segment 6 bases; nucleotides outside the gene matches: 4. The CDR3 covers 14 residues. The CDR3 sequence is CASSDSGSTDTQYF. The CDR3 region has the DNA TGTGCCAGCAGTGATAGCGGGAGTACGGATACGCAGTATTTT.